One and the same sample provided the 3 T cell receptor beta chains below, sequenced in a study of human T cells and chemical hapten exposure. The time point was: pre-sensitization, week 0. Treatment specified: therapeutic diphenylcyclopropenone sensitization with weekly scalp DPC. TCRdb recomputed calls from the RACE reads with MiXCR, one row per CDR3 protein. The data show under 400,000 distinct CDR3 sequences, around 5.5% seen once. The sample here was whole blood, taken in connection with sensitization to the hapten diphenylcyclopropenone (DPC). All receptors come from a woman between 45 and 65 years old with alopecia areata. Some clones in this sample may be carry-over from other donors' samples.

There are many counts of this clonotype. CDR3 nucleotide sequence: TGTGCCAGCAGCCAACTAGCGACTAGCACAGATACGCAGTATTTT. Translated, it gives CASSQLATSTDTQYF. The rearrangement uses TRBV7-9 and TRBJ2-3, with 7 bases lining up with TRBD2. This CDR3 has 15 amino acids. Trimming at V came to 5 bases and at J to 0 bases, leaving 5 bases not matched to a gene. The germline CDR1 and CDR2 sequences are SEHNR and FQNEAQ (reference sequence).

This clonotype showed up just a few times. The chain recombines TRBV20-1 with TRBJ2-1; TRBD2 aligns across 15 bases. V dropped 6 bases and J dropped 9; count of bases not matched to a gene: 6. The V gene's germline CDR1 is DFQATT and CDR2 SNEGSKA (reference sequence). The CDR3 has 14 residues. The CDR3 nucleotides are TGCAGTGCCGGGACTAGCGGGGGGTTTGGTGAGCAGTTCTTC. Its protein product is CSAGTSGGFGEQFF.

The V gene is TRBV10-3, the J gene TRBJ1-3, with D unresolved. Germline values: CDR1 ENHRY, CDR2 SYGVKD. V was cut by 2 bases and J by 1 base, with 9 bases left in between. The CDR3 covers 15 residues. As DNA, the CDR3 is TGTGCCATCAGTGAGGGGCCAGATTCTGGAAACACCATATATTTT. Its translation: CAISEGPDSGNTIYF.